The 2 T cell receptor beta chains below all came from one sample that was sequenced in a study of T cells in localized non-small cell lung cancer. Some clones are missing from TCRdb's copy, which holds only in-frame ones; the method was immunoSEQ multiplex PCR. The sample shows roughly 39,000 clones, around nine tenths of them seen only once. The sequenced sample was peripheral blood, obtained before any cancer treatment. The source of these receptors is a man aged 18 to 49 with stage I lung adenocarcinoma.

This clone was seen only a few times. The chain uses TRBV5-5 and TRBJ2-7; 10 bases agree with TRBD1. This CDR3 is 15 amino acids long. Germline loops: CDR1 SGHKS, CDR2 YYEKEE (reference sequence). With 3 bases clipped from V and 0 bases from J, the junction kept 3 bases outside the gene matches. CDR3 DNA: TGTGCCAGCAGCTGGAGGGACAGGGGCTCCTACGAGCAGTACTTC. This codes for CASSWRDRGSYEQYF.

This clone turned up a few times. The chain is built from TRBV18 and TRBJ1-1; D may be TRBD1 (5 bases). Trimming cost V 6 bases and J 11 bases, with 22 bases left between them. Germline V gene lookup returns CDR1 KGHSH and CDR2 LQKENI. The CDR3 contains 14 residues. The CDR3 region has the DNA TGTGCCAGCTCCGAGGGGACCGAAGCCCAAACGGCTTTCTTT. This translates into CASSEGTEAQTAFF.